This T cell receptor beta chain was sequenced during a study of CD8 T cells in ankylosing spondylitis. Study outcomes and limitations: Ankylosing spondylitis blood seemed to carry a telltale TCR beta motif made of seven or eight highly homologous variants.

The table lists this clonotype with many counts. The antigen remains unidentified. Library preparation for TCR beta used quantitative 5'-RACE with molecular barcodes. In TCRdb, the 5' RACE reads were re-called with MiXCR into one record per CDR3 protein. The sample includes 200,000 to 300,000 distinct CDR3 sequences, less than 9.5% of them seen just once. Per germline, CDR1 SGHRS and CDR2 YFSETQ. With 0 bases clipped from V and 7 bases from J, the junction kept 7 bases outside the gene matches. The CDR3 has 17 amino acids. Sequencing was performed on blood, either unsorted or a sorted T cell fraction (not recorded which). This receptor was obtained from a female donor with ankylosing spondylitis or in good health (not recorded which). J is TRBJ2-1 and V is TRBV5-1, with 13 bases aligning to TRBD2. The CDR3 bases are TGCGCCAGCAGCTTGGGGGGCGGACTAGCGGGAGTTAATGAGCAGTTCTTC. Amino acid sequence: CASSLGGGLAGVNEQFF.